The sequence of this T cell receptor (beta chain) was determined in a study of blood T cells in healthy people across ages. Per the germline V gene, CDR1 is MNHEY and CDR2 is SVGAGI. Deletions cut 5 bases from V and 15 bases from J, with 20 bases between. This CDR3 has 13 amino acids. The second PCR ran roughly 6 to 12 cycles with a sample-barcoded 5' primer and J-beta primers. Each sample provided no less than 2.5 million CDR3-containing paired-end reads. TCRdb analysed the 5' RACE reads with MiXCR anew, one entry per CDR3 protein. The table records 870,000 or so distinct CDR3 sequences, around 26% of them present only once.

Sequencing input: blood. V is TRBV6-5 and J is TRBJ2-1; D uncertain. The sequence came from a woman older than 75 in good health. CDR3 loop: CASSPGPRLSGFF. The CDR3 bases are TGTGCCAGCAGTCCCGGGCCTCGGTTATCGGGGTTCTTC.